These T cell receptor beta chains were read from a single sample in a study of T cell responses to AZD1222 COVID-19 vaccine. Assay: immunoSEQ multiplex PCR; the TCRdb copy retains only in-frame clones and omits some. The sample shows fewer than 150,000 clones, 88% of them seen only once. This material consisted of peripheral blood, taken 28 days after the second AZD1222 dose. Receptors originate from an adult who received the AZD1222 COVID-19 vaccine. Both conserved end residues are part of each CDR3. Clone size is stated in some rows and not others, as once, few, many or a class when expanded.

CDR3: CASSYVGLAGFQETQYF
size: .
V: TRBV6-2/TRBV6-3

CDR3: CASSPTSNEQFF
size: .
V: TRBV13

CDR3: CASSRLETQYF
size: .
V: TRBV28

CDR3: CASSRGYSGNTIYF
size: .
V: TRBV27

CDR3: CASSVDGWAFGTQYF
size: .
V: TRBV9

CDR3: CASSITPGPNDEQYF
size: .
V: TRBV19

CDR3: CASSLSDRGGTEAFF
size: .
V: TRBV11-2

CDR3: CASSLAPSLGSNQPQHF
size: .
V: TRBV7-8

CDR3: CASSPRDGTGDQPQHF
size: .
V: TRBV4-2

CDR3: CASSRNQQTRETQYF
size: .
V: TRBV18

CDR3: CASSYSRDNFGLEQYF
size: .
V: TRBV6-5

CDR3: CASPTSGSSDEQFF
size: .
V: TRBV21-1

CDR3: CASSLRTGGYNEQFF
size: .
V: TRBV14

CDR3: CASSPRTSGPYNEQFF
size: .
V: TRBV3-1/TRBV3-2

CDR3: CATSDPAGFSQGNYGYTF
size: .
V: TRBV24-1

CDR3: CASRLGQGYGYTF
size: .
V: TRBV2

CDR3: CASSLPGQGHTEAFF
size: .
V: TRBV6-5

CDR3: CAISNTGTGFTGELFF
size: .
V: TRBV10-3

CDR3: CASRAWGNSGRQNTGELFF
size: .
V: TRBV5-4

CDR3: CASSPYGEQYF
size: .
V: TRBV7-9

CDR3: CASSLASLGETQYF
size: once
V: TRBV5-4

CDR3: CASSVDKNYGYTF
size: .
V: TRBV9